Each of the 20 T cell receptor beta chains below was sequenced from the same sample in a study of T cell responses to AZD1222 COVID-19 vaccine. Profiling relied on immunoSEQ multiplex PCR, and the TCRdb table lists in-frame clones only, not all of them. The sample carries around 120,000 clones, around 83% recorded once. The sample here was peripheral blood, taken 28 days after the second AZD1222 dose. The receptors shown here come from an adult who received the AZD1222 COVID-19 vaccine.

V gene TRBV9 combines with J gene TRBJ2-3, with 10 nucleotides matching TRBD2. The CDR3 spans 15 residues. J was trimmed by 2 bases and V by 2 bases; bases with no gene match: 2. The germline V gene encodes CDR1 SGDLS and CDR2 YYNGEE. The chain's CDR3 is CASSVSGGPTDTQYF. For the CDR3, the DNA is TGTGCCAGCAGCGTTAGCGGGGGGCCCACAGATACGCAGTATTTT.

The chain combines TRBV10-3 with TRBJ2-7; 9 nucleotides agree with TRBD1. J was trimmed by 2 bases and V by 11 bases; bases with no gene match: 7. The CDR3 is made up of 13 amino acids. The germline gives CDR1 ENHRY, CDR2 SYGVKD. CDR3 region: CALRRTGAYEQYF. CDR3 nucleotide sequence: TGTGCCTTACGTAGGACAGGGGCCTACGAGCAGTACTTC.

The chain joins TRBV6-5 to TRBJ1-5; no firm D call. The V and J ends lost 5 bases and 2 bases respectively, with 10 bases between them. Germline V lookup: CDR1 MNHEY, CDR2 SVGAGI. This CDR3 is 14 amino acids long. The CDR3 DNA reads TGTGCCAGCAGTCACCGGGGAGGCAATCAGCCCCAGCATTTT. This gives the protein CASSHRGGNQPQHF.

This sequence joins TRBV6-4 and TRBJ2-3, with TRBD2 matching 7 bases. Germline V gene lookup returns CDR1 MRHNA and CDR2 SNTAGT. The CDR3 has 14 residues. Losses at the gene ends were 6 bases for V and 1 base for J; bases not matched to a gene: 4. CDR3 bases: TGTGCCAGCAGGGCGGCGGGGGGCACAGATACGCAGTATTTT. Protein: CASRAAGGTDTQYF.

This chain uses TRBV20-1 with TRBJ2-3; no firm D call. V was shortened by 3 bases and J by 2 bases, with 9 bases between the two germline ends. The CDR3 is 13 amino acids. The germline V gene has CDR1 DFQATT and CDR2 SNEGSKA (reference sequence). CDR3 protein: CSASFGDTDTQYF. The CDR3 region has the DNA TGCAGTGCTAGTTTCGGTGACACAGATACGCAGTATTTT.

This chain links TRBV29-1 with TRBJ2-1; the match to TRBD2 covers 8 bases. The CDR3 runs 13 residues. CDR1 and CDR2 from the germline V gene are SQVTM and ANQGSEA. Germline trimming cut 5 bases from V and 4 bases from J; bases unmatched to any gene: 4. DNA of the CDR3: TGCAGCGTTTCGGGGGGGGATTACAATGAGCAGTTCTTC. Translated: CSVSGGDYNEQFF.

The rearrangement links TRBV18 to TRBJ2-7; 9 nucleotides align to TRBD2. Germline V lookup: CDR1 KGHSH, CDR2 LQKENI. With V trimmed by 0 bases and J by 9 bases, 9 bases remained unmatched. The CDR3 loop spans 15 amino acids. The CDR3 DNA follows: TGTGCCAGCTCACCACCGTCGCTAGCGGGAACTCGGCAGTACTTC. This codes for CASSPPSLAGTRQYF.

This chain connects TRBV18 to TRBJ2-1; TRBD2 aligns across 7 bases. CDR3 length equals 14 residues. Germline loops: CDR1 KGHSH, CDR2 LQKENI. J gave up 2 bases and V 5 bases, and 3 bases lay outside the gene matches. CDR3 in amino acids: CASSASGPYNEQFF. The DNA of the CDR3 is TGTGCCAGCTCAGCTAGCGGCCCCTACAATGAGCAGTTCTTC.

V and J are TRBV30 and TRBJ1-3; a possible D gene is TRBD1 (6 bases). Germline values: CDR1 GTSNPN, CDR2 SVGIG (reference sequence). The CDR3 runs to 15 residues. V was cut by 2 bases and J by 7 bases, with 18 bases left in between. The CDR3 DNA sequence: TGTGCCTGGAGTAAGGGACAATTTGGTCCGAACACCATATATTTT. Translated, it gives CAWSKGQFGPNTIYF.

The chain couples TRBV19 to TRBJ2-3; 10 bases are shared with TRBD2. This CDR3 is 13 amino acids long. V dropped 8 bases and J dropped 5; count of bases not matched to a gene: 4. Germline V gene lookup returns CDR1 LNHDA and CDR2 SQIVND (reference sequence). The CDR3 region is CASSLAGVDTQYF. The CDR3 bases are TGTGCCAGTTCGCTAGCGGGAGTAGATACGCAGTATTTT. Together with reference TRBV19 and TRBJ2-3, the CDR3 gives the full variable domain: DGGITQSPKYLFRKEGQNVTLSCEQNLNHDAMYWYRQDPGQGLRLIYYSQIVNDFQKGDIAEGYSVSREKKESFPLTVTSAQKNPTAFYLCASSLAGVDTQYFGPGTRLTVL.

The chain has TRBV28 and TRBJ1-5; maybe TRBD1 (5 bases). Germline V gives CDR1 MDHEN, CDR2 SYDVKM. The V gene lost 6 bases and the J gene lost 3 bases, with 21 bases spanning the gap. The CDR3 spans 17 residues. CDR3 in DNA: TGTGCCAGCAGCTCAAGACAGATTATGGGATTCAATCAGCCCCAGCATTTT. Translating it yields CASSSRQIMGFNQPQHF.

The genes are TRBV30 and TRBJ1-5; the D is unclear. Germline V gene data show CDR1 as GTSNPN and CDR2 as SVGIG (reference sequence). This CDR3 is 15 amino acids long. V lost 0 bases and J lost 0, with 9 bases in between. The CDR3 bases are TGTGCCTGGAGTGTGGATGTGGGTAGCAATCAGCCCCAGCATTTT. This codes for CAWSVDVGSNQPQHF.

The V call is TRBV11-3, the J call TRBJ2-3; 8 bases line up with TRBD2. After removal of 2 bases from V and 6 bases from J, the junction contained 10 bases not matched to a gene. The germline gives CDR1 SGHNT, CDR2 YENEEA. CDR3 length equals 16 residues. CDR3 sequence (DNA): TGTGCCAGCAGCTTACAACTCGGACGGGAGGGGGATACGCAGTATTTT. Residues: CASSLQLGREGDTQYF.

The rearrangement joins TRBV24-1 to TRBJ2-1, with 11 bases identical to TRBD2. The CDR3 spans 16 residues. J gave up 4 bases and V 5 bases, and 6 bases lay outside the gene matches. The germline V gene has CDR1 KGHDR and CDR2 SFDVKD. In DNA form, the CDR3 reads TGTGCCACCAGTGGCCCCGGACTAGCGGGTTACAATGAGCAGTTCTTC. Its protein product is CATSGPGLAGYNEQFF.

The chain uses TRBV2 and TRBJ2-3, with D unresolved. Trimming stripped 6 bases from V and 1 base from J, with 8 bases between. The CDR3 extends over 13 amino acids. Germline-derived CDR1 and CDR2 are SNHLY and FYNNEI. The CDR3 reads CASRKDGTDTQYF. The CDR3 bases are TGTGCCAGCAGGAAGGACGGCACAGATACGCAGTATTTT.

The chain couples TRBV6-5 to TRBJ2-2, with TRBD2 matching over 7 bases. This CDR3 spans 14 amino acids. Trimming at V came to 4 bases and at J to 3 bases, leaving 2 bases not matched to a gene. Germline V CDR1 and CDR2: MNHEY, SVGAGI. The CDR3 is CASSSGGDTGELFF. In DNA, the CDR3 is TGTGCCAGCAGTTCGGGGGGAGACACCGGGGAGCTGTTTTTT.

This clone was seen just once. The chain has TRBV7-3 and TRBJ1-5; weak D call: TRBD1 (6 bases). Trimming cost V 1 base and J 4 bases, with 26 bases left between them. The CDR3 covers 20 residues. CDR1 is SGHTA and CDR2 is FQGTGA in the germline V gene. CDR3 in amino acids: CASSLRMTGIVDFQNQPQHF. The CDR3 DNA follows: TGTGCCAGCAGCTTAAGAATGACAGGCATAGTGGATTTTCAAAATCAGCCCCAGCATTTT.

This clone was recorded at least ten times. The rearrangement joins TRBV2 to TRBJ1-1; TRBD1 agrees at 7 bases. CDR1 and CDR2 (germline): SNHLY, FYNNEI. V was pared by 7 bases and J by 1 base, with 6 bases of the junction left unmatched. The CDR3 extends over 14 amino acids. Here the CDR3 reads CASNKGQPNTEAFF. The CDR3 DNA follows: TGTGCCAGCAATAAGGGACAGCCGAACACTGAAGCTTTCTTT.

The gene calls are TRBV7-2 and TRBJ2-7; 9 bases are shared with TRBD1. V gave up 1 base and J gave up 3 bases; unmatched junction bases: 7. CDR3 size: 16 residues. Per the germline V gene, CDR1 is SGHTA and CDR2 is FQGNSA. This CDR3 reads CASSLGGGQGLYEQYF. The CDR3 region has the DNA TGTGCCAGCAGCTTAGGAGGAGGACAGGGGCTCTACGAGCAGTACTTC.

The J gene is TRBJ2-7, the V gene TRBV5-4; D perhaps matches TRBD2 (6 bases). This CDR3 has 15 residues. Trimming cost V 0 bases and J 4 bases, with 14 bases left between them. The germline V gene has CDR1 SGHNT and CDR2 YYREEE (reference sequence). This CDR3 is CASSLAASVPYEQYF. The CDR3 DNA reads TGTGCCAGCAGCTTGGCGGCTAGCGTTCCATACGAGCAGTACTTC.